The source of this TCR beta chain is a study of regulatory T cells in long-lasting Graves disease. Study as a whole: Graves' disease counted as persistent after over 5 years of antithyroid drugs with positive TSH receptor antibodies.

As to time point: persistent/refractory GD, antithyroid drugs over 5 years with positive TRAb. Following extraction of RNA from PBMCs, that RNA was used to make the TCR library. EDTA tubes received nine milliliters of drawn peripheral blood. Arm-PCR of CDR3 regions and iRepertoire HTBI primers were the basis on which TCR beta libraries were built. One entry per CDR3 protein results from TCRdb running MiXCR on the multiplex PCR reads. The table lists some 470,000 distinct CDR3 sequences, 20% to 25% of them singletons, with roughly 6.9% in the top ten. The starting material was peripheral blood mononuclear cells (PBMCs), obtained when the disease was refractory, from a patient treated with antithyroid drugs. The source is a female donor with Graves disease.

In DNA, the CDR3 is TGTGCCATCAGTGAACAGATTAACCAGCCCCAGCATTTT. It translates to CAISEQINQPQHF. The J gene is TRBJ1-5, the V gene TRBV10-3; D unresolved. Trimming left V 3 bases short and J 7 bases short, with 10 bases between. The CDR3 contains 13 residues. CDR1 is ENHRY, CDR2 SYGVKD, per germline.